One sample yielded the 28 T cell receptor beta chains listed below, sequenced in a study of vaccination and CD4 T cells after COVID-19. Regarding treatment: approximately 10-day PBMC culture with coronavirus spike peptide pools or control peptides (ViraFEST assay). Oncomine TCR Beta short-read sequencing was applied to DNA from cultured CD4+ T cells. TCRdb reanalysed the PCR reads using MiXCR and keeps one entry per CDR3 protein. The sample lists some 10,000 distinct CDR3 sequences, 20% to 30% occurring once. These receptors have no identified antigens. Sequences were derived from CD4+ T cells from blood, cultured in vitro, sampled before SARS-CoV-2 vaccination. The origin of the receptors is a human donor who received a COVID-19 vaccine.

This clonotype was detected a few times. The chain uses TRBV10-3 and TRBJ1-3; a possible D gene is TRBD1 (5 bases). The CDR3 length is 13 residues. Per germline, CDR1 ENHRY and CDR2 SYGVKD. Trimming took off 6 bases at V and 4 bases at J, with 10 bases between the two ends. CDR3 sequence (DNA): TGTGCCATCAGCGAAGACAGAGGAAACACCATATATTTT. Protein: CAISEDRGNTIYF.

This clonotype was counted between two and nine times. The chain recombines TRBV24-1 with TRBJ2-2; TRBD2 matches at 14 bases. Trimming cost V 4 bases and J 1 base; bases outside gene matches: 4. The CDR3 has 18 residues. Germline CDR1 is KGHDR and CDR2 is SFDVKD. CDR3 loop: CATSDPGTSGGNTGELFF. The CDR3 DNA follows: TGTGCCACCAGTGACCCCGGGACTAGCGGGGGGAACACCGGGGAGCTGTTTTTT.

The CDR3 DNA reads TGCAGTGCTAGAAGGGACAGGAACACTGAAGCTTTCTTT. It yields the protein CSARRDRNTEAFF. V gene TRBV20-1 combines with J gene TRBJ1-1, with 7 nucleotides matching TRBD1. Germline V gene lookup returns CDR1 DFQATT and CDR2 SNEGSKA (reference sequence). CDR3 length: 13 residues. Trimming at V came to 2 bases and at J to 1 base, leaving 1 base not matched to a gene.

V gene TRBV11-3 combines with J gene TRBJ1-3, with D hard to call. The V end lost 4 bases, the J end lost 0 bases, and 7 bases lay between the germline ends. This CDR3 spans 14 amino acids. Germline CDR1 and CDR2: SGHNT and YENEEA. CDR3 in DNA: TGTGCCAGCAGCTCGGCCGTCTCTGGAAACACCATATATTTT. Translated: CASSSAVSGNTIYF.

This clonotype was seen more than once but under ten times. The rearrangement uses TRBV2 and TRBJ2-2, with D possibly being TRBD1 (5 bases). Germline CDR1 is SNHLY and CDR2 is FYNNEI. The CDR3 length is 15 residues. Trimming removed 7 bases at V and 5 bases at J, with 17 bases between. The CDR3 loop is CASKDAGRSTGELFF. The CDR3 DNA sequence: TGTGCCAGCAAGGACGCAGGGCGGTCGACCGGGGAGCTGTTTTTT.

The chain is built from TRBV18 and TRBJ1-3; D possibly corresponds to TRBD1 (5 bases). The CDR3 is made up of 17 amino acids. Trimming left V 3 bases short and J 0 bases short, with 15 bases between. The germline gives CDR1 KGHSH, CDR2 LQKENI. The DNA for the CDR3 is TGTGCCAGCTCACCCGCCGGAGGGGATGGCTCTGGAAACACCATATATTTT. Amino acids: CASSPAGGDGSGNTIYF.

This clonotype came up a few times. J is TRBJ1-2 and V is TRBV19; 8 bases line up with TRBD1. With 5 bases clipped from V and 7 bases from J, the junction kept 18 bases outside the gene matches. Germline CDR1 LNHDA, CDR2 SQIVND (reference sequence). CDR3 length: 17 residues. CDR3 DNA: TGTGCCAGTAGTGGAGACAGGGGTAATAACTATCGATCTGGCTACACCTTC. It codes for CASSGDRGNNYRSGYTF. The full variable domain, its missing parts supplied by reference TRBV19 and TRBJ1-2, is DGGITQSPKYLFRKEGQNVTLSCEQNLNHDAMYWYRQDPGQGLRLIYYSQIVNDFQKGDIAEGYSVSREKKESFPLTVTSAQKNPTAFYLCASSGDRGNNYRSGYTFGSGTRLTVV.

This clonotype was counted a few times. This chain links TRBV21-1 with TRBJ1-1; the DNA was not compared with TRBD1, the D call given in the table. TRBV21-1 is a known pseudogene. The CDR3 is made up of 15 amino acids. The CDR3 nucleotides are TGTGCCAGCACCCTGCGACCGCGGAAAAACACTGAAGCTTTCTTT. The encoded protein is CASTLRPRKNTEAFF.

The chain employs TRBV6-5 and TRBJ2-7, with D possibly being TRBD2 (6 bases). This CDR3 has 15 amino acids. V was pared by 4 bases and J by 6 bases, with 19 bases between. Germline loops: CDR1 MNHEY, CDR2 SVGAGI. CDR3 in DNA: TGTGCCAGCAGTTCACCCCGACGGGGGTTCCTCGAGCAGTACTTC. It translates to CASSSPRRGFLEQYF.

The gene calls are TRBV2 and TRBJ2-2; D might be TRBD1 (6 bases). Looked up from germline, CDR1 is SNHLY and CDR2 is FYNNEI. V dropped 6 bases and J dropped 7 bases, with 12 bases sitting between them. The CDR3 spans 13 residues. CDR3 sequence reads: CASRLQGVGELFF. CDR3 nucleotide sequence: TGTGCCAGCAGATTACAGGGTGTCGGGGAGCTGTTTTTT.

The chain employs TRBV7-9 and TRBJ1-4; maybe TRBD1 (5 bases). V lost 4 bases, J lost 7 bases, and 10 bases lay in between. This CDR3 comprises 13 residues. CDR1 SEHNR and CDR2 FQNEAQ come from the germline V gene (reference sequence). Here the CDR3 reads CASSSAGGEKLFF. In DNA, the CDR3 is TGTGCCAGCAGCTCGGCCGGGGGTGAAAAACTGTTTTTT.

The chain employs TRBV7-8 and TRBJ2-5; D possibly uses TRBD1 or TRBD2 (5 bases each). The V end was cut by 3 bases, the J end by 5 bases, with 13 bases between. In germline, CDR1 is SGHVS, CDR2 FQNEAQ. CDR3 length: 14 amino acids. The CDR3 bases are TGTGCCAGCAGCTTGGGACGGGTTGGGGAGACCCAGTACTTC. Its protein product is CASSLGRVGETQYF.

This clonotype has just a few counts. The V gene is TRBV20-1, the J gene TRBJ2-3; 7 bases align to TRBD2. This CDR3 has 15 amino acids. The germline V gene has CDR1 DFQATT and CDR2 SNEGSKA (reference sequence). V lost 1 base, J lost 4 bases, and 8 bases stayed unmatched. CDR3: CSARVSAGNSDTQYF. In nucleotides, the CDR3 is TGCAGTGCTAGAGTATCAGCGGGGAACTCAGATACGCAGTATTTT.

This clonotype showed up just a few times. The chain has TRBV18 and TRBJ1-3; perhaps TRBD1 as D (5 bases). Germline CDR1 KGHSH, CDR2 LQKENI. V was clipped by 2 bases and J by 3 bases, with 11 bases between them. The CDR3 is made up of 15 amino acids. The CDR3 protein is CASSPSGTDGNTIYF. CDR3 in DNA: TGTGCCAGCTCACCATCAGGGACCGATGGAAACACCATATATTTT.

The chain employs TRBV12-3 or TRBV12-4 and TRBJ1-6; D is perhaps TRBD1 (5 bases). The CDR3 has 15 residues. The V gene lost 6 bases and the J gene lost 2 bases, with 11 bases spanning the gap. CDR3 coding DNA: TGTGCCAGCAGAACTGGGACGGCCTATAATTCACCCCTCCACTTT. Translation: CASRTGTAYNSPLHF.

The rearrangement links TRBV5-1 to TRBJ2-3, with TRBD2 identical over 11 bases. CDR1 and CDR2 from the germline V gene are SGHRS and YFSETQ. CDR3 length equals 15 residues. V was clipped by 4 bases and J by 4 bases; unmatched bases: 5. CDR3 loop: CASSAGTSGPDTQYF. DNA for the CDR3: TGCGCCAGCAGCGCCGGGACTAGCGGCCCAGATACGCAGTATTTT. Supplemented by reference TRBV5-1 and TRBJ2-3, the full variable domain reads KAGVTQTPRYLIKTRGQQVTLSCSPISGHRSVSWYQQTPGQGLQFLFEYFSETQRNKGNFPGRFSGRQFSNSRSEMNVSTLELGDSALYLCASSAGTSGPDTQYFGPGTRLTVL.

The chain employs TRBV7-8 and TRBJ1-1; a weak D match, TRBD1 (6 bases). The germline CDR1 and CDR2 sequences are SGHVS and FQNEAQ. The CDR3 totals 13 residues. V was cut by 5 bases and J by 5 bases, with 12 bases left in between. The CDR3 here is CASSTDQGTEAFF. The CDR3 DNA reads as TGTGCCAGCAGCACCGACCAGGGGACTGAAGCTTTCTTT.

This sequence joins TRBV6-5 and TRBJ1-2, with D perhaps matching TRBD1 (6 bases). Germline CDR1 reads MNHEY; CDR2 reads SVGAGI. This CDR3 is built from 14 residues. The ends were cut back, 2 bases at V and 3 bases at J, with 10 bases in the middle. In DNA, the CDR3 is TGTGCCAGCAGTTACCACAGGGTCGACTATGGCTACACCTTC. Residues: CASSYHRVDYGYTF.

The chain recombines TRBV6-5 with TRBJ2-7, with D unresolved. Deletions cut 0 bases from V and 2 bases from J, with 11 bases between. Germline V lookup: CDR1 MNHEY, CDR2 SVGAGI. The CDR3 spans 15 residues. CDR3 loop: CASSYSTGRPYEQYF. In DNA form, the CDR3 reads TGTGCCAGCAGTTACTCGACTGGCAGGCCCTACGAGCAGTACTTC.

V and J are TRBV30 and TRBJ1-1; 7 bases match TRBD1. This CDR3 spans 12 amino acids. Germline V gene data show CDR1 as GTSNPN and CDR2 as SVGIG (reference sequence). J gave up 6 bases and V 6 bases, and 7 bases lay outside the gene matches. The CDR3: CACRDSISEAFF. In DNA form, the CDR3 reads TGTGCCTGTAGGGACAGCATATCTGAAGCTTTCTTT. Variable domain in full (rest from reference TRBV30 and TRBJ1-1): SQTIHQWPATLVQPVGSPLSLECTVEGTSNPNLYWYRQAAGRGLQLLFYSVGIGQISSEVPQNLSASRPQDRQFILSSKKLLLSDSGFYLCACRDSISEAFFGQGTRLTVV.

The V call is TRBV6-5, the J call TRBJ1-1; 7 bases line up with TRBD1. V lost 0 bases to trimming and J lost 6 bases; unmatched junction nucleotides: 4. CDR1 and CDR2 (germline): MNHEY, SVGAGI. This CDR3 has 14 amino acids. The CDR3 bases are TGTGCCAGCAGTTACTCAAACAGGGGCGCTGAAGCTTTCTTT. This gives the protein CASSYSNRGAEAFF.

V gene TRBV5-5 combines with J gene TRBJ2-5; TRBD2 matches at 10 bases. CDR3 length equals 16 residues. Unmatched junction bases numbered 11, after V lost 4 bases and J lost 5 bases. In germline, CDR1 is SGHKS, CDR2 YYEKEE (reference sequence). The CDR3 sequence: CASSLLTAGGMETQYF. The CDR3 DNA is TGTGCCAGCAGCCTCCTGACAGCGGGGGGGATGGAGACCCAGTACTTC.

The CDR3 DNA follows: TGTGCCACCAGTCGCACAGGGGAAACTGAAGCTTTCTTT. Translated, it gives CATSRTGETEAFF. This chain connects TRBV24-1 to TRBJ1-1, with 7 bases that match TRBD1. The CDR3 extends over 13 amino acids. In germline, CDR1 is KGHDR, CDR2 SFDVKD. V dropped 6 bases and J dropped 5; count of bases not matched to a gene: 5.

As regards this clonotype: The germline gene is not matched at one end of the junction; a read error may be the cause. The chain couples TRBV28 to TRBJ2-3, with 11 bases matching TRBD2. This CDR3 spans 17 amino acids. Germline V gene sequence: CDR1 MDHEN, CDR2 SYDVKM. This CDR3 reads CTSSSTRSGGATDTQYF. In DNA form, the CDR3 reads TGTACCAGCAGTTCTACCCGTAGCGGGGGGGCCACAGATACGCAGTATTTT.

This clonotype was picked up a small number of times. The rearrangement uses TRBV27 and TRBJ2-5; the match to TRBD2 covers 12 bases. Trimming at V came to 5 bases and at J to 2 bases, leaving 9 bases not matched to a gene. Germline values: CDR1 MNHEY, CDR2 SMNVEV (reference sequence). The length of the CDR3 is 17 residues. For the CDR3, the DNA is TGTGCCAGCAGTCCCGGGGCTAGCGGGGGGGCGCAAGAGACCCAGTACTTC. Amino acids: CASSPGASGGAQETQYF.

This clonotype has only a few counts. Here the CDR3 reads CSVVFGRNQETQYF. The CDR3 nucleotides are TGCAGCGTTGTGTTTGGCAGGAACCAAGAGACCCAGTACTTC. The chain carries TRBV29-1 and TRBJ2-5; D not resolved. Trimming stripped 4 bases from V and 0 bases from J, with 12 bases between. Germline V CDR1 and CDR2: SQVTM, ANQGSEA. The CDR3 covers 14 residues.

This chain uses TRBV6-1 with TRBJ1-1; 11 bases line up with TRBD1. This CDR3 spans 13 amino acids. Germline CDR1 MNHNS, CDR2 SASEGT. J was trimmed by 7 bases and V by 6 bases; bases with no gene match: 4. CDR3 coding DNA: TGTGCCAGCAGCCGTGGGACAGGGGGTGAAGCTTTCTTT. It is translated as CASSRGTGGEAFF.

This clonotype was detected only a few times. The gene calls are TRBV20-1 and TRBJ1-1, with 8 nucleotides matching TRBD1. The CDR3 spans 15 residues. Germline CDR1 and CDR2: DFQATT and SNEGSKA (reference sequence). The ends lost 3 bases at V and 0 bases at J; junction bases unmatched: 6. As DNA, the CDR3 is TGCAGTGCTAGGAGACGGACAGGGATGAACACTGAAGCTTTCTTT. It encodes CSARRRTGMNTEAFF.